This TCR beta chain derives from a study of CD4 T cells in relation to SARS-CoV-2 and coronaviruses. Deep TCR-beta sequencing used DNA from uncultured naive and memory CD4+ T cells. Libraries were prepared by immunoSEQ multiplex PCR; TCRdb keeps only in-frame clonotypes and omits some of them. Of about 59,000 clones in the sample, around 86% were seen once. Trimming cost V 0 bases and J 12 bases, with 11 bases left between them. CDR3 length: 12 residues. Germline CDR1 and CDR2: SNHLY and FYNNEI. Study-level results: In around 63% of donors, memory CD4+ clonotypes crossrecognized SARS-CoV-2 and at least one common cold coronavirus spike. Culture-expanded clones reflect memory recall rather than primary priming during culture. SARS-CoV-2-driven expansion was significantly weaker in crossreactive than monoreactive clones.

The unexposed donors gave CD4+ T cells in about 2010-2019, prior to COVID-19. As concerns this clone: The antigen remains unidentified.

The genes are TRBV2 and TRBJ1-1; a possible D gene is TRBD1 (6 bases). The clonotype was recovered from a human donor in good health. Sequenced: memory CD4+ T cells from PBMCs. The CDR3 bases are TGTGCCAGCAGTGAAGCAGGGGGTTCGACTTTCTTT. Encoded protein: CASSEAGGSTFF.